This TCR beta chain was sequenced for a study of regulatory T cells in long-lasting Graves disease. At the level of the study: Antithyroid drugs had been given to newly diagnosed Graves' patients for under 3 months. Findings and limits, study-wide: Patients with persistent disease showed a bias toward TRBV28, TRBJ1-2 and TRBJ2-5.

In its sample, this clonotype was seen many times. Its antigen is undetermined. Described time point: newly diagnosed GD, antithyroid drugs for less than 3 months. The TCR library used RNA extracted from PBMCs. Relying on iRepertoire HTBI primers and Arm-PCR of CDR3 regions, the team built TCR beta libraries. TCRdb called the multiplex PCR reads again in MiXCR, with one record for every CDR3 protein. The sample yields approximately 210,000 distinct CDR3 sequences, approximately 16% seen once. This CDR3 comprises 13 residues. The germline gives CDR1 DFQATT, CDR2 SNEGSKA (reference sequence). The V and J ends lost 3 bases and 5 bases respectively, with 10 bases between them.

This sample comprised peripheral blood mononuclear cells (PBMCs), obtained at new diagnosis, from a patient treated with antithyroid drugs. The sequence came from a female donor with Graves disease. V usage is TRBV20-1 and J usage is TRBJ1-4, with D perhaps TRBD1 (5 bases). This chain's CDR3 is CSASRGGNEKLFF. The DNA for the CDR3 is TGCAGTGCTAGCCGGGGGGGGAATGAAAAACTGTTTTTT.